A selection of T cell receptor beta chains follows, all from one sample in a study of control samples from healthy donors and cancer patients. Repertoires were generated with immunoSEQ multiplex PCR, while TCRdb's copy carries only in-frame clones and drops some. Altogether 80,000 to 100,000 clones are present, about 91% being singletons, with the ten largest covering around an eighth. Sequenced sample: blood. These receptors were taken from a young man in good health. Both conserved end residues are part of each CDR3. A D gene is named only where the DNA matches it firmly. Clone size, where shown, is once, few, many, or a class for clones that have expanded.

D	V	size	J	DNA	CDR3
NA	TRBV28	NA	TRBJ2-2	TGTGCCAGCAGAACGGAAACCGGGGAGCTGTTTTTT	CASRTETGELFF
NA	TRBV30	NA	TRBJ2-1	TGTGCCTGGAACGGGGGCATGTCCTACAATGAGCAGTTCTTC	CAWNGGMSYNEQFF
NA	TRBV3-1/TRBV3-2	NA	TRBJ1-2	TGTGCCAGCAGCCAAGACATGGACGACTCTAACTATGGCTACACCTTC	CASSQDMDDSNYGYTF
NA	TRBV27	NA	TRBJ1-1	TGTGCCAGCATCTTGAGCCAAGGAGTGAACACTGAAGCTTTCTTT	CASILSQGVNTEAFF
NA	TRBV10-3	NA	TRBJ1-1	TGTGCCATCACAGGGGTTGGTGGCACTGAAGCTTTCTTT	CAITGVGGTEAFF
NA	TRBV5-1	NA	TRBJ2-4	TGCGCCAGCAGCGAACAGGGGGAGGGCATTCAGTACTTC	CASSEQGEGIQYF
NA	TRBV2	NA	TRBJ1-1	TGTGCCATCCCCCCGGGAGTGGAAGGGACCCCCGGGGCTTTCTTT	CAIPPGVEGTPGAFF
TRBD2	TRBV11-2	once	TRBJ2-3	TGTGCCAGCAGCCCCTCGGTTAGCGGGTTCATCACAGATACGCAGTATTTT	CASSPSVSGFITDTQYF
NA	TRBV11-2	once	TRBJ2-3	TGTGCCAGCAGCCGAACCGGGGTGGATACGCAGTATTTT	CASSRTGVDTQYF
NA	TRBV6-4	few	TRBJ2-3	TGTGCCAGCAGTCCGGACGGAAGCACAGATACGCAGTATTTT	CASSPDGSTDTQYF
TRBD2	TRBV6-2/TRBV6-3	NA	TRBJ2-2	TGTGCCAGCAGTTACCAGGGACTAGCGGGAGTCATCGGGGAGCTGTTTTTT	CASSYQGLAGVIGELFF
NA	TRBV18	NA	TRBJ2-1	TGTGCCAGCTCTTCCGCTGGGAAAGGTGTCAATGAGCAGTTCTTC	CASSSAGKGVNEQFF
TRBD1	TRBV19	NA	TRBJ2-5	TGTGCCAGTAGTAAACACAGGGGAAGACAAGGCGAGACCCAGTACTTC	CASSKHRGRQGETQYF
NA	TRBV5-6	once	TRBJ1-4	TGTGCCAGCAGCTCAATTCAGGGTAACGAAAAACTGTTTTTT	CASSSIQGNEKLFF
TRBD2	TRBV5-1	NA	TRBJ2-3	TGCGCCAGCAGAAGGGGCGGGAGTAGCCCAGATACGCAGTATTTT	CASRRGGSSPDTQYF
NA	TRBV15	NA	TRBJ2-1	TGTGCCACCAGCGGCCTCGTGAGAACGGAGCAGTTCTTC	CATSGLVRTEQFF
TRBD2	TRBV29-1	NA	TRBJ2-1	TGCAGCGTTGATCCCGGCGGGAGGGCCCCCATTCTCAATGAGCAGTTCTTC	CSVDPGGRAPILNEQFF
TRBD1	TRBV6-6	NA	TRBJ1-4	TGTGCCAGCAGTTTGGACAGGGTGGCCACTAATGAAAAACTGTTTTTT	CASSLDRVATNEKLFF
NA	TRBV7-2	NA	TRBJ1-3	TGTGCCAGCAGCTTCGACAGACATCCCGGAAACACCATATATTTT	CASSFDRHPGNTIYF
TRBD2	TRBV29-1	NA	TRBJ2-1	TGCAGCGTCCCGACTAGCGGGAGTTATGAGCAGTTCTTC	CSVPTSGSYEQFF
NA	TRBV2	NA	TRBJ1-1	TGTGCCAGCAGTTATGGGGGGAACACTGAAGCTTTCTTT	CASSYGGNTEAFF
TRBD1	TRBV19	NA	TRBJ2-4	TGTGCCAGTCAAGGACAGGGATTGGGGAACATTCAGTACTTC	CASQGQGLGNIQYF
NA	TRBV27	once	TRBJ2-2	TGTGCCAGCACGACTTGGCCTGCAGGTGCCGGGGAGCTGTTTTTT	CASTTWPAGAGELFF
NA	TRBV15	NA	TRBJ2-1	TGTGCCACCAGCAGAGGAAGGGGCAATGAGCAGTTCTTC	CATSRGRGNEQFF
NA	TRBV30	NA	TRBJ2-2	TGTGCCTGGGATTCAGGAGGAGGGACCGGGGAGCTGTTTTTT	CAWDSGGGTGELFF
TRBD2	TRBV5-4	NA	TRBJ2-7	TGTGCCAGCAGCTGGGGGGCTGGGGGGAGCGGGGGCGAGCAGTACTTC	CASSWGAGGSGGEQYF
TRBD2	TRBV19	NA	TRBJ2-1	TGTGCCAGTAGTAGCGGGAGGGACTACAATGAGCAGTTCTTC	CASSSGRDYNEQFF
NA	TRBV28	NA	TRBJ2-3	TGTGCCAGTAAGCTGGGGTCCACTAGCACAGATACGCAGTATTTT	CASKLGSTSTDTQYF
NA	TRBV14	NA	TRBJ2-3	TGTGCCAGGCAACACAGGGACCACAGATACGTATTGGGATTACTGCCGCAGTATTTT	CARQHRDHRYVLGLLPQYF
NA	TRBV10-1	NA	TRBJ2-7	TGCGCCAGCAGTGAATTTCGGGTCGAGCAGTACTTC	CASSEFRVEQYF
NA	TRBV11-2	NA	TRBJ1-6	TGTGCCAGCAGCTCTGGACTTTATAATTCACCCCTCCACTTT	CASSSGLYNSPLHF
NA	TRBV3-1/TRBV3-2	NA	TRBJ1-6	TGTGCCAGCAGCCAAGAGTCGGCCTCACCCCTCCACTTT	CASSQESASPLHF
NA	TRBV18	once	TRBJ1-2	TGTGCCAGCTCACCATATCACAGCTCGGATGGCTACACCTTC	CASSPYHSSDGYTF
NA	TRBV7-8	NA	TRBJ1-3	TGTGCCAGCAGCTTCACGGTGGGCAGCACGTCTGGAAACACCATATATTTT	CASSFTVGSTSGNTIYF
NA	TRBV24-1	NA	TRBJ2-3	TGTGCCACCAGTGATTTTTTGGGAAGCACAGATACGCAGTATTTT	CATSDFLGSTDTQYF
TRBD1	TRBV27	few	TRBJ1-2	TGTGCCAGCAGTCCGACAGGGGTATTTGGCTATGGCTACACCTTC	CASSPTGVFGYGYTF
NA	TRBV2	NA	TRBJ2-3	TGTGCCAGCTCAGGGGTCTTAGGCACAGATACGCAGTATTTT	CASSGVLGTDTQYF
TRBD2	TRBV27	few	TRBJ2-3	TGTGCCAGCAGCCCTCGACTAGCGGCCACAGATACGCAGTATTTT	CASSPRLAATDTQYF
NA	TRBV9	NA	TRBJ2-1	TGTGCCAGCAGCGTAGAAGGAGGTTTCTACAATGAGCAGTTCTTC	CASSVEGGFYNEQFF
NA	TRBV4-1	few	TRBJ1-2	TGCGCCAGCAGCCAAGGCGGGGTGGACAGACCAAACTATGGCTACACCTTC	CASSQGGVDRPNYGYTF
TRBD1	TRBV27	NA	TRBJ2-7	TGTGCCACCCGGGACAGCCTCTCCTACGAGCAGTACTTC	CATRDSLSYEQYF
NA	TRBV30	NA	TRBJ2-5	TGTGCCTGGAGTGCATGGGACTTTCAAGAGACCCAGTACTTC	CAWSAWDFQETQYF
NA	TRBV6-5	NA	TRBJ2-1	TGTGCCAGCAGGGGAACTCGTGGTAGGTACAATGAGCAGTTCTTC	CASRGTRGRYNEQFF
NA	TRBV12-3/TRBV12-4	NA	TRBJ2-5	TGTGCCAGCAGCAGGGGTCCCCAAGAGACCCAGTACTTC	CASSRGPQETQYF
NA	TRBV10-3	once	TRBJ1-4	TGTGCCATCAGTGAGTCAGGGGAAGGTGAAAAACTGTTTTTT	CAISESGEGEKLFF
NA	TRBV5-5	NA	TRBJ1-3	TGTGCCAGCAGCTTGGTCGACCATTCTGGAAACACCATATATTTT	CASSLVDHSGNTIYF
NA	TRBV5-1	NA	TRBJ2-7	TGCGCCAGCAGCTTGTCTGAGGGAGGAGCAATCTACGAGCAGTACTTC	CASSLSEGGAIYEQYF
TRBD2	TRBV4-3	NA	TRBJ2-7	TGCGCCAGCAGCCAAGATACTAGCGGGAGTTCTTACGAGCAGTACTTC	CASSQDTSGSSYEQYF
TRBD2	TRBV27	NA	TRBJ2-7	TGTGCCAGCAGTTTTGCGGGGGGCTCCTACGAGCAGTACTTC	CASSFAGGSYEQYF
NA	TRBV28	NA	TRBJ1-2	TGTGCCAGCAGTGAGGGACGGAACTATGGCTACACCTTC	CASSEGRNYGYTF
TRBD1	TRBV27	NA	TRBJ1-5	TGTGCCAGCAGTTTAAGAGCAGGGGGAATCATGCCCCAGCATTTT	CASSLRAGGIMPQHF
TRBD2	TRBV29-1	once	TRBJ2-7	TGCAGCGCCCTCCTCCGGGAGGACTCCTACGAGCAGTACTTC	CSALLREDSYEQYF
TRBD1	TRBV29-1	NA	TRBJ2-1	TGCAGCGTCAAGACAGGGGAGCACAATGAGCAGTTCTTC	CSVKTGEHNEQFF